This TCR beta chain is drawn from a study of monozygotic twins with inflammatory bowel disease. Study results and limitations: The data did not back a single strong IBD-associated clonotype or signal.

In the case of this clonotype: Its antigen is unknown.

Each of the TCR libraries took around 3.5 ug of total RNA. The template switching step added UMIs that contained a 6-nucleotide sample barcode. The authors ran two nested PCRs of about 16 and 10 cycles on TCRalpha and TCRbeta cDNA. TCRdb re-called the 5' RACE reads and catalogs CDR3 proteins one per entry, DNA excluded. In total, the table holds some 440,000 distinct CDR3 sequences. The germline V gene encodes CDR1 LGHNT and CDR2 FRNRAP. CDR3 length: 18 residues. V is TRBV12-5 and J is TRBJ2-1; the TCRdb D gene call, TRBD2, has no DNA to confirm it. The sequence was collected from a human donor with ulcerative colitis or Crohn's disease, or a healthy co-twin of an affected twin (not recorded which). Material: blood. The CDR3 loop reads CASADGGTSREYYNEQFF.